Given below is one T cell receptor beta chain in context. TCRdb re-called the RT-PCR reads through MiXCR, storing one row per CDR3 protein. The sample lists roughly 570,000 distinct CDR3 sequences, 12% to 15% occurring once. The CDR3 has 14 amino acids. The entry originates in a study of response to subunit inactivated influenza vaccine. The clonotype was recovered from a man in his fifties or sixties who received an inactivated influenza vaccine. The source material was PBMCs from blood, sampled less than 13 days after vaccination. The gene calls are TRBV21-1 and TRBJ2-3; TRBD1 was called by the table and not checked on the DNA. TRBV21-1 is a pseudogene. This chain's CDR3 is CASSKGPGADTQYF. In DNA form, the CDR3 reads TGTGCCAGCAGCAAAGGTCCAGGGGCAGATACGCAGTATTTT.